This T cell receptor beta chain was profiled in a study of blood T cell repertoires in COVID-19. Turning to the study itself: PBMCs, B-cell-depleted T cells, or T cells were the source of the cDNA or gDNA that made up the material.

Original data processing: Nucleated cell number was recorded as an estimate derived from reference gene primer amplification. This table comes from immunoSEQ multiplex PCR, and its TCRdb copy is limited to in-frame clones, with some not included. V and J calls and clone size are as listed in that table; D and trimming were resolved from the DNA. Of more than 95,000 clones in the sample, roughly nine tenths were seen once. What was sequenced was peripheral blood. This TCR was sampled from a man between 65 and 80 years old who had recovered from COVID-19.

Here the CDR3 DNA reads TGCGCCAGCAGCCTTGGGACTAGCGCCCCGGGGGAGACCCAGTACTTC. Its translation: CASSLGTSAPGETQYF. The V call is TRBV4-1, the J call TRBJ2-5; 10 bases align to TRBD2. The CDR3 is 16 amino acids. CDR1 and CDR2 from the germline V gene are MGHRA and YSYEKL. J gave up 5 bases and V 4 bases, and 10 bases lay outside the gene matches.